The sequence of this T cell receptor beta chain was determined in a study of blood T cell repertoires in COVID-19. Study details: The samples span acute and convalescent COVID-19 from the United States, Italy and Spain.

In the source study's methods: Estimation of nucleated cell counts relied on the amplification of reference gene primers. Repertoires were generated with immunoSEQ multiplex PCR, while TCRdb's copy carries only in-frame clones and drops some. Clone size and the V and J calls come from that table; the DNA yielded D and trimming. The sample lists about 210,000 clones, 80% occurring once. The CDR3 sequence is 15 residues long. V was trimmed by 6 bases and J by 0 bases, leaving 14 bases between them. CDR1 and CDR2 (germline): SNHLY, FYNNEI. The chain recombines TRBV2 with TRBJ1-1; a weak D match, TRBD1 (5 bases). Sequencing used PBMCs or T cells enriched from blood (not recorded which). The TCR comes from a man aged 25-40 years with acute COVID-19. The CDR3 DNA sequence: TGTGCCAGCAGCGAGACGCTAGGGGTGAACACTGAAGCTTTCTTT. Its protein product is CASSETLGVNTEAFF.